This T cell receptor beta chain is from a study of T cell changes during pregnancy in multiple sclerosis. This table comes from immunoSEQ multiplex PCR, and its TCRdb copy is limited to in-frame clones, with some not included. The repertoire holds nearly 60,000 clones, roughly nine tenths seen once, with about 0.5% in the top ten. Germline CDR1 reads SGHNT; CDR2 reads YYREEE (reference sequence). The CDR3 length is 13 residues. J was trimmed by 8 bases and V by 4 bases; bases with no gene match: 5. The J gene is TRBJ2-1, the V gene TRBV5-4, with TRBD1 matching over 8 bases. Sequenced material: CD4+ T cells from peripheral blood mononuclear cells, taken after pregnancy. The receptor was derived from a female donor in good health, enrolled as a control in a pregnancy study. CDR3 bases: TGTGCCAGCAGCCTGGACAGGGACCATGAGCAGTTCTTC. Protein: CASSLDRDHEQFF.